This is a list of T cell receptor beta chains from one sample in a study of response to subunit inactivated influenza vaccine. TCRdb independently ran MiXCR on the RT-PCR reads; one entry per CDR3 protein. The sample lists just over 300,000 distinct CDR3 sequences; 21% were seen once. The source material was PBMCs from blood, sampled 21 months after vaccination. The receptors here all came from a man between 50 and 70 years old who received an inactivated influenza vaccine. CDR3s include the opening cysteine and the closing phenylalanine or tryptophan. D genes are given only for firm matches. Size is omitted from some rows. Given values are once, few, many or a class for expanded clones.

.,TRBJ1-2,.,TRBV7-9,TGTGCCAGCAGCTTCCCCCCCGTCGGTACTAACTATGGCTACACCTTC,CASSFPPVGTNYGYTF
.,TRBJ2-7,TRBD2,TRBV20-1,TGCAGTGCTATCTACGGGACTAGCGAACACGAGCAGTACTTC,CSAIYGTSEHEQYF
few,TRBJ2-1,.,TRBV27,TGTGCCAGCACCCCCAATCAAGGTCCCTACAATGAGCAGTTCTTC,CASTPNQGPYNEQFF
many,TRBJ1-5,.,TRBV10-3,TGTGCCATCAGCCAACAGGATGGGCCCCAGCATTTT,CAISQQDGPQHF
.,TRBJ2-3,.,TRBV6-5,TGTGCCAGCAGTTACGTAGGACCGCTCAGGCGAGATACGCAGTATTTT,CASSYVGPLRRDTQYF
few,TRBJ2-5,.,TRBV3-1,TGTGCCAGCAGCCAAGTTTGGGGGGAGCAAGAGACCCAGTACTTC,CASSQVWGEQETQYF
.,TRBJ2-1,.,TRBV25-1,TGTGCCAGCAGTACCCTATATGAGCAGTTCTTC,CASSTLYEQFF
.,TRBJ1-2,TRBD1,TRBV24-1,TGTGCCACCAGTGATGACAGGGTTAGAGGCTACACCTTC,CATSDDRVRGYTF
.,TRBJ2-1,.,TRBV5-1,TGCGCCAGCAGCTTGGAGGGAAAGAGAGATGAGCAGTTCTTC,CASSLEGKRDEQFF
many,TRBJ1-5,.,TRBV10-3,TGTGCCATCAGTGAGTCGGGGCAGGCTCAGCCCCAGCATTTT,CAISESGQAQPQHF
many,TRBJ1-3,.,TRBV4-1,TGCGCCAGCAGCCAAGGTCTCGGCAGGTCCCTCTCTGGAAACACCATATATTTT,CASSQGLGRSLSGNTIYF
few,TRBJ1-2,.,TRBV10-3,TGTGCCATCAGTGAGGACCCCAGGGGTGGCTACACCTTC,CAISEDPRGGYTF
.,TRBJ2-1,.,TRBV24-1,TGTGCCACCCAACCAAGCGGGGACAGCTCCTACAATGAGCAGTTCTTC,CATQPSGDSSYNEQFF
.,TRBJ2-7,TRBD1,TRBV12-3/TRBV12-4,TGTGCCAGCAGTTTTTCACAGGGGTTTCTCTCCTACGAGCAGTACTTC,CASSFSQGFLSYEQYF
many,TRBJ1-2,.,TRBV4-3,TGCGCCAGCAGCCAAGAGAAGTCAGTTCTTTATGGCTACACCTTC,CASSQEKSVLYGYTF
.,TRBJ2-3,.,TRBV20-1,TGCAGTGCCTCCCGGGACAGCACAGATACGCAGTATTTT,CSASRDSTDTQYF
.,TRBJ2-5,.,TRBV12-3/TRBV12-4,TGTGCCAGCAGTTTTGCGTTGGGAACCCAGTACTTC,CASSFALGTQYF
.,TRBJ2-7,.,TRBV29-1,TGCAGCGTTGTTGGCATTTACTACGAGCAGTACTTC,CSVVGIYYEQYF
few,TRBJ2-7,.,TRBV3-1,TGTGCCAGCGCTCACAGGGTCTCCTACGAGCAGTACTTC,CASAHRVSYEQYF
.,TRBJ1-6,.,TRBV11-2,TGTGCCAGCAGCTTAGATTATGGTCGGTCACCCCTCCACTTT,CASSLDYGRSPLHF
few,TRBJ2-5,.,TRBV12-5,TGTGCTAGTGGCACCGGGACGGTCCAAGAGACCCAGTACTTC,CASGTGTVQETQYF
.,TRBJ1-4,.,TRBV6-2/TRBV6-3,TGTGCCAGCAGCGACCCGGGAAGAATCGAAAAACTGTTTTTT,CASSDPGRIEKLFF
.,TRBJ1-4,.,TRBV29-1,TGCAGCGTTGCCAACAGGAATAATGAAAAACTGTTTTTT,CSVANRNNEKLFF
.,TRBJ2-7,TRBD1,TRBV12-3/TRBV12-4,TGTGCCAGCAGTCAGACAGGGGCGGCCGGTGGCAAGCAGTACTTC,CASSQTGAAGGKQYF
.,TRBJ1-6,.,TRBV7-2,TGTGCCAGCAGCCCGATAGCCTCCTATAATTCACCCCTCCACTTT,CASSPIASYNSPLHF
.,TRBJ1-1,.,TRBV3-1,TGTGCCAGCAGCCAAGTTTCGGCCCGGGGAGCTTTCTTT,CASSQVSARGAFF
.,TRBJ2-7,TRBD1,TRBV6-1,TGTGCCAGCAAGAGGACAGGGGGACCCGAGCAGTACTTC,CASKRTGGPEQYF
few,TRBJ1-5,.,TRBV5-1,TGCGCCAGCAGCTTGGGGCAGGAGAATCAGCCCCAGCATTTT,CASSLGQENQPQHF
.,TRBJ2-1,TRBD2,TRBV6-2/TRBV6-3,TGTGCCAGCAATAGCGGGGGGCCACCCGAAGACAATGAGCAGTTCTTC,CASNSGGPPEDNEQFF
.,TRBJ1-1,.,TRBV4-1,TGCGCCAGCAGCCAAGAAGGCAGGAACACTGAAGCTTTCTTT,CASSQEGRNTEAFF
few,TRBJ1-5,.,TRBV28,TGTGCCAGCTCGGGTTGGGAACCCCCGGCCCAGCATTTT,CASSGWEPPAQHF
many,TRBJ2-3,TRBD2,TRBV12-3/TRBV12-4,TGTGCCAGCAGTTTGGTGTCCCCCTTAGCGGGATGGGCAGATACGCAGTATTTT,CASSLVSPLAGWADTQYF
.,TRBJ2-1,.,TRBV3-1,TGTGCCAGCAGCCAAGTACAGGGAATCAGTGAGCAGTTCTTC,CASSQVQGISEQFF
.,TRBJ1-1,TRBD1,TRBV20-1,TGCAGTGCTAGCCGGGACAGGGCAATACTGAACACTGAAGCTTTCTTT,CSASRDRAILNTEAFF
.,TRBJ2-7,.,TRBV30,TGTGCCTGGACTGGGGGCTACGAGCAGTACTTC,CAWTGGYEQYF
many,TRBJ1-5,.,TRBV12-3/TRBV12-4,TGTGCCAGCACAATAGGGGGAGATCAGCCCCAGCATTTT,CASTIGGDQPQHF
few,TRBJ1-2,.,TRBV25-1,TGTGCCAGCAGTGAAAGCAATCTGGGGACCGGGACTGGCTACACCTTC,CASSESNLGTGTGYTF
few,TRBJ2-7,.,TRBV5-1,TGCGCCAGCAGCTTGCTCGGGGACTACGAGCAGTACTTC,CASSLLGDYEQYF
few,TRBJ2-7,.,TRBV6-1,TGTGCCAGCAGGCCCCAGGGCAGGATAGACGAGCAGTACTTC,CASRPQGRIDEQYF
many,TRBJ1-1,.,TRBV3-1,TGTGCCAGCAGCCTCCGGGGGGGGGACACTGAAGCTTTCTTT,CASSLRGGDTEAFF
.,TRBJ2-5,TRBD2,TRBV6-1,TGTGCCAGCAGCGACGTTGGGACTAGTCAAGAGACCCAGTACTTC,CASSDVGTSQETQYF
.,TRBJ2-1,.,TRBV2,TGTGCCAGCAGTTCGGACCCGGGGTACAATGAGCAGTTCTTC,CASSSDPGYNEQFF
many,TRBJ1-4,TRBD1,TRBV7-8,TGTGCCAGCAGCTTACACGGGACAGACCGTAATGAAAAACTGTTTTTT,CASSLHGTDRNEKLFF
.,TRBJ2-7,.,TRBV7-2,TGTGCCAGCAGCTTAGCGGGAGTAGGTGAGCAGTACTTC,CASSLAGVGEQYF
few,TRBJ1-1,.,TRBV2,TGTGCCAGCAGTTCTGGGACACGTAACACTGAAGCTTTCTTT,CASSSGTRNTEAFF